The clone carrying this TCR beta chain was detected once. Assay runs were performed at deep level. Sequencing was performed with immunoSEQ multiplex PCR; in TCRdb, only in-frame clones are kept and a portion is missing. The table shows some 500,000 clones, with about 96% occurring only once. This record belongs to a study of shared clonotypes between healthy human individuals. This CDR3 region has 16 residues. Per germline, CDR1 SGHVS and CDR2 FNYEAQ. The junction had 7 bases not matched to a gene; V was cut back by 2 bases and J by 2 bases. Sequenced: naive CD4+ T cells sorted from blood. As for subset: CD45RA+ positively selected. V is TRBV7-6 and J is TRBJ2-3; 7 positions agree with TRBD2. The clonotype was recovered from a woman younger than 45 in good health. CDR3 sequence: CASSLYWLADTDTQYF. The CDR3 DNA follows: TGTGCCAGCAGCTTATACTGGCTAGCGGACACAGATACGCAGTATTTT.